This T cell receptor (beta chain) emerged from a study of CD8 T cells in Susac syndrome. This clonotype was observed a single time. Random hexamers were used to reverse transcribe an amount of roughly 0.45 to 1 ug RNA. Amplification of TCR beta CDR3 by immunoSEQ multiplex PCR spanned 54 Vbeta and 13 Jbeta. TCRdb re-called the immunoSEQ multiplex PCR reads with MiXCR, one entry per CDR3 protein. The sample lists some 160,000 distinct CDR3 sequences, roughly 96% seen once, with roughly 0.16% in the top ten. This CDR3 region has 11 residues. The V end lost 8 bases, the J end lost 3 bases, and 5 bases lay between the germline ends. Germline CDR1 reads MGHDK; CDR2 reads SYGVNS. Sequencing targeted TCR beta in T cells from blood (CD8+ and CD4+). Isolation of CD8+ and CD4+ T cells was performed negatively, whereas enrichment of TEMRA cells was done by FACS.

The sample taken for sequencing was CD8+ T cells from PBMCs. The chain has TRBV25-1 and TRBJ2-1; TRBD1 is a possible D gene (5 bases). The sequence derives from a human donor with multiple sclerosis. CDR3 protein: CASDSYNEQFF. CDR3 nucleotide sequence: TGTGCCAGCGACAGCTACAATGAGCAGTTCTTC.